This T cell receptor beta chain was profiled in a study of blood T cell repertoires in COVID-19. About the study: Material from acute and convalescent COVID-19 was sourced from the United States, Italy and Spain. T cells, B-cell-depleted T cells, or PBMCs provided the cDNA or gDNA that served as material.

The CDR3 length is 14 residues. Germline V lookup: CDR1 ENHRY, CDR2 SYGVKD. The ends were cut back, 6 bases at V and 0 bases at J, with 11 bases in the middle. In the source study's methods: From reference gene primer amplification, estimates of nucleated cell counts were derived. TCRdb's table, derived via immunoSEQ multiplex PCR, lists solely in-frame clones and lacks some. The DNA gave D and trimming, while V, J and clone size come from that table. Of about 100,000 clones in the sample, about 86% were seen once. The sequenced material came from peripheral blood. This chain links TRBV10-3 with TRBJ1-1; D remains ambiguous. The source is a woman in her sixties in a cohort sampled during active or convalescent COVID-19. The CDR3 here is CAIRREILNTEAFF. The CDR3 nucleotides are TGTGCCATCAGGCGGGAGATACTGAACACTGAAGCTTTCTTT.